The rows below give T cell receptor beta chains drawn from one sample of a study of cytomegalovirus exposure and HLA in healthy donors. The protocol was immunoSEQ multiplex PCR, while the TCRdb copy is restricted to in-frame clones and leaves out a portion. The sample yields 100,000 or so clones, more than 60% seen once. Sequencing was carried out using PBMCs. Receptors were obtained from a man between 25 and 39 years old in good health and CMV-seronegative. Each CDR3 is given without its conserved first and last residue.

v_call: TRBV18
j_call: TRBJ2-2
cdr3_aa: ASSPPGLAGADTGELF

v_call: TRBV11-3
j_call: TRBJ2-1
cdr3_aa: ASSLGQGGHNEQF

v_call: TRBV9
j_call: TRBJ1-3
cdr3_aa: ASSVSAGNTIY

v_call: TRBV28
j_call: TRBJ1-5
cdr3_aa: ASIESGGEGQPQH

v_call: TRBV7-3
j_call: TRBJ2-5
cdr3_aa: ASSLTGLAGVETQY

v_call: TRBV5-1
j_call: TRBJ2-7
cdr3_aa: ASSLAPGLADGFSYEQY

v_call: TRBV10-3
j_call: TRBJ1-2
cdr3_aa: AISLTRDGYT

v_call: TRBV5-4
j_call: TRBJ1-1
cdr3_aa: ASSLGGGGNTEAF

v_call: TRBV9
j_call: TRBJ2-1
cdr3_aa: ASSKRGDYNEQF

v_call: TRBV7-9
j_call: TRBJ2-7
cdr3_aa: ASSLGPVSYEQY

v_call: TRBV29-1
j_call: TRBJ1-5
cdr3_aa: SIRGGNSNQPQH

v_call: TRBV9
j_call: TRBJ2-7
cdr3_aa: ASSGGLAEYEQY

v_call: TRBV2
j_call: TRBJ2-3
cdr3_aa: AGGSGGLTDTQY

v_call: TRBV19
j_call: TRBJ2-3
cdr3_aa: ASSKPGRGTDTQY

v_call: TRBV5-4
j_call: TRBJ2-5
cdr3_aa: ASSFAFDPGTQY

v_call: TRBV6-5
j_call: TRBJ1-1
cdr3_aa: ASSYWAGAGDEAF

v_call: TRBV7-9
j_call: TRBJ1-1
cdr3_aa: ASSPGTGFTEAF